The 10 T cell receptor beta chains presented below share a single source sample, sequenced in a study of cytomegalovirus exposure and HLA in healthy donors. Researchers ran the PCR with 60 Vbeta and 13 Jbeta primers. Using immunoSEQ multiplex PCR, the repertoire was profiled, and TCRdb retains in-frame clones only, with some absent. The table shows about 140,000 clones, with roughly four fifths occurring only once. Specimen: PBMCs. These TCRs come from a man between 18 and 29 years old in good health and CMV-seropositive.

This clone was seen a few times. The CDR3: CASSRWTANTGELFF. The CDR3 nucleotides are TGTGCCAGTAGCCGTTGGACAGCCAACACCGGGGAGCTGTTTTTT. The rearrangement uses TRBV19 and TRBJ2-2; perhaps TRBD1 as D (6 bases). The germline V and J ends were trimmed by 6 bases and 2 bases, with 13 bases remaining between them. CDR1 and CDR2 (germline): LNHDA, SQIVND (reference sequence). The CDR3 has 15 amino acids.

The chain is built from TRBV5-4 and TRBJ2-5, with 9 bases matching TRBD1. The junction had 2 bases not matched to a gene; V was cut back by 2 bases and J by 3 bases. The length of the CDR3 is 14 residues. Germline CDR1 and CDR2: SGHNT and YYREEE (reference sequence). The DNA of the CDR3 is TGTGCCAGCAGCTTTGGGGACAGGGAAGAGACCCAGTACTTC. Protein product: CASSFGDREETQYF. Full variable domain (rest looked up from reference TRBV5-4 and TRBJ2-5): ETGVTQSPTHLIKTRGQQVTLRCSSQSGHNTVSWYQQALGQGPQFIFQYYREEENGRGNFPPRFSGLQFPNYSSELNVNALELDDSALYLCASSFGDREETQYFGPGTRLLVL.

This chain uses TRBV7-8 with TRBJ1-1, with a possible D match to TRBD1 (5 bases). The germline V and J ends were trimmed by 4 bases and 0 bases, with 9 bases remaining between them. The germline V gene encodes CDR1 SGHVS and CDR2 FQNEAQ. This CDR3 has 14 amino acids. As DNA, the CDR3 is TGTGCCAGCAGCTGGGGCAGCGTGAACACTGAAGCTTTCTTT. Its protein product is CASSWGSVNTEAFF.

Comments on this clone: Its ends do not fully match the called genes, so a read error is possible. V is TRBV5-4 and J is TRBJ1-2, with D uncertain. CDR1 SGHNT and CDR2 YYREEE come from the germline V gene (reference sequence). The CDR3 spans 10 residues. The CDR3 DNA reads TGTGCCAGCAGCTTGAAACCGCTAAACTTC. It translates to CASSLKPLNF.

The chain links TRBV19 to TRBJ1-5, with 9 bases identical to TRBD1. The ends lost 5 bases at V and 5 bases at J; junction bases unmatched: 4. Germline V gene data show CDR1 as LNHDA and CDR2 as SQIVND (reference sequence). The CDR3 consists of 14 residues. CDR3 sequence (DNA): TGTGCCAGTAGTTCATGGACAGGGGATCAGCCCCAGCATTTT. This codes for CASSSWTGDQPQHF.

V gene TRBV6-1 combines with J gene TRBJ2-7; D possibly corresponds to TRBD2 (7 bases). With 7 bases removed from V and 5 bases from J, the gap between germline ends came to 21 bases. Germline values: CDR1 MNHNS, CDR2 SASEGT. CDR3 length: 15 amino acids. The CDR3 region has the DNA TGTGCCAGCAACCTCCCGAGGGGGGGTCGGCACGAGCAGTACTTC. It yields the protein CASNLPRGGRHEQYF.

V and J are TRBV29-1 and TRBJ2-1; 10 nucleotides align to TRBD2. V shed 3 bases and J 6 bases; nucleotides not matched to a gene: 14. The germline gives CDR1 SQVTM, CDR2 ANQGSEA. The CDR3 totals 17 residues. CDR3: CSVDARTSGGWINEQFF. In DNA form, the CDR3 reads TGCAGCGTTGACGCCCGGACTAGCGGAGGATGGATCAATGAGCAGTTCTTC.

The chain has TRBV10-1 and TRBJ2-7; 9 bases are a match to TRBD1. CDR3 length: 14 residues. V was pared by 8 bases and J by 3 bases, with 8 bases of the junction left unmatched. Per germline, CDR1 WNHNN and CDR2 SYGVQD (reference sequence). The CDR3 loop is CASSPGTGIYEQYF. In DNA, the CDR3 is TGCGCCAGCTCCCCCGGGACAGGGATCTACGAGCAGTACTTC.

The CDR3 sequence is CASRDRGRSNEKLFF. The CDR3 bases are TGTGCCAGCAGGGACAGGGGGAGGAGTAATGAAAAACTGTTTTTT. V is TRBV6-1 and J is TRBJ1-4; 10 bases align to TRBD1. Germline V CDR1 and CDR2: MNHNS, SASEGT. CDR3 length: 15 residues. V was pared by 6 bases and J by 4 bases, with 5 bases of the junction left unmatched.

The rearrangement links TRBV28 to TRBJ2-7; no reliable D call. This CDR3 has 15 amino acids. Germline CDR1 is MDHEN and CDR2 is SYDVKM. Trimming left V 4 bases short and J 2 bases short, with 15 bases between. The CDR3 sequence is CASSSRAQPPYEQYF. CDR3 bases: TGTGCCAGCAGTTCTAGAGCCCAGCCCCCCTACGAGCAGTACTTC.